This TCR beta chain was sequenced in a study of blood T cell repertoires in COVID-19. Study in general: Collection of acute and convalescent COVID-19 samples took place in the United States, Italy and Spain. PBMCs, B-cell-depleted T cells, or T cells were the source of the cDNA or gDNA that made up the material.

J gave up 4 bases and V 4 bases, and 14 bases lay outside the gene matches. Germline CDR1 and CDR2: MNHEY and SVGEGT. The CDR3 is 17 residues long. In the authors' methods: Researchers report that nucleated cell counts were estimated from reference gene primer amplification. TCRdb's table, derived via immunoSEQ multiplex PCR, lists solely in-frame clones and lacks some. The D gene and trimming were derived from the DNA, and the V and J assignments and clone size from that table. The repertoire has tens of thousands of clones, around nine tenths of them found once; the top ten carry about 5.8%. Sequenced sample: peripheral blood. The rearrangement links TRBV6-2 or TRBV6-3 to TRBJ1-2, with 8 bases that match TRBD1. This receptor was obtained from a human donor in a cohort sampled during active COVID-19. Written as DNA, the CDR3 is TGTGCCAGCAGTTCGATCCGATCATCAGGGGGCGGCTATGGCTACACCTTC. Its translation is CASSSIRSSGGGYGYTF.